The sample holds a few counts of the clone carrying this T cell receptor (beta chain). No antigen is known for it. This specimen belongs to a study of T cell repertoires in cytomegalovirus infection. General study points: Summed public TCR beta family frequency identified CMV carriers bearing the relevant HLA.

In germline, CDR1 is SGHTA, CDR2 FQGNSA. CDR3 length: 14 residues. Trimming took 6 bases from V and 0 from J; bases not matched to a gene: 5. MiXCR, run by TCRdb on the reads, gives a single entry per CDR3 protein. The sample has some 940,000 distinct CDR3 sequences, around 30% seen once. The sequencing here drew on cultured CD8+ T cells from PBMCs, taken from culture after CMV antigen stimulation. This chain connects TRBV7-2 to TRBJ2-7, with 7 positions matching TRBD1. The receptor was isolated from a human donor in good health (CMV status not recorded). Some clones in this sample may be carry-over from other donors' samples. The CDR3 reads CASSHDRDSYEQYV. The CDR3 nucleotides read TGTGCCAGCAGTCACGACAGGGACTCCTACGAGCAGTACGTC.